These 22 T cell receptor beta chains were sequenced from one sample in a study of cytomegalovirus exposure and HLA in healthy donors. Primers for the PCR totalled 60 Vbeta and 13 Jbeta. Assay: immunoSEQ multiplex PCR; the TCRdb copy retains only in-frame clones and omits some. Found here are about 110,000 clones, roughly 70% of them singletons; the top ten hold roughly 8%. The sequenced material came from PBMCs. All receptors derive from a man in his forties in good health and CMV-seronegative.

J is TRBJ1-2 and V is TRBV5-3, with 7 bases that match TRBD1. TRBV5-3 carries the ORF label, with uncertain function. The CDR3 loop spans 16 amino acids. With V trimmed by 3 bases and J by 4 bases, 12 bases remained unmatched. CDR3 sequence reads: CARSSPRRGLGYGYTF. The CDR3 DNA sequence: TGTGCCAGAAGCTCCCCAAGAAGGGGGCTTGGCTATGGCTACACCTTC.

The chain couples TRBV29-1 to TRBJ2-7; TRBD2 might be the D (7 bases). Trimming pared 5 bases from V and 0 bases from J, leaving 17 bases between. Germline CDR1 SQVTM, CDR2 ANQGSEA. The CDR3 extends over 15 amino acids. CDR3 loop: CSVLGGGGRSYEQYF. In nucleotides, the CDR3 is TGCAGCGTTTTGGGGGGCGGGGGCCGCTCCTACGAGCAGTACTTC.

The CDR3 is CASSELAGAQETQYF. As DNA, the CDR3 is TGTGCCAGCAGTGAACTAGCGGGGGCCCAAGAGACCCAGTACTTC. The rearrangement uses TRBV9 and TRBJ2-5, with 11 bases identical to TRBD2. The CDR3 spans 15 residues. Germline V gives CDR1 SGDLS, CDR2 YYNGEE. Trimming removed 5 bases from V and 1 base from J; junction bases left unmatched: 4. The variable domain in full, with the rest retrieved from reference TRBV9 and TRBJ2-5, is DSGVTQTPKHLITATGQRVTLRCSPRSGDLSVYWYQQSLDQGLQFLIQYYNGEERAKGNILERFSAQQFPDLHSELNLSSLELGDSALYFCASSELAGAQETQYFGPGTRLLVL.

This clone was counted once. The rearrangement uses TRBV30 and TRBJ2-5; D gene ambiguous. In germline, CDR1 is GTSNPN, CDR2 SVGIG (reference sequence). The CDR3 length is 14 residues. V was pared by 4 bases and J by 5 bases, with 17 bases between. CDR3 residues: CAWTPLGQLETQYF. The CDR3 bases are TGTGCCTGGACCCCCTTGGGCCAGCTGGAGACCCAGTACTTC.

This clone has just one count. The genes are TRBV19 and TRBJ1-4; D remains ambiguous. V was cut by 5 bases and J by 5 bases, with 18 bases left in between. CDR3 length: 16 residues. Germline V gives CDR1 LNHDA, CDR2 SQIVND (reference sequence). The CDR3 coding sequence is TGTGCCAGTAGTTTTGACACGGGATTGGACAATGAAAAACTGTTTTTT. The encoded protein is CASSFDTGLDNEKLFF.

This clone has a handful of counts. This chain joins TRBV4-1 and TRBJ2-7; 9 positions agree with TRBD1. J was trimmed by 1 base and V by 8 bases; bases with no gene match: 0. Looked up from germline, CDR1 is MGHRA and CDR2 is YSYEKL. The CDR3 covers 12 residues. The CDR3 DNA follows: TGCGCCAGCGGGACAGGGTCCTACGAGCAGTACTTC. As protein: CASGTGSYEQYF.

This clone was observed once. The chain couples TRBV5-1 to TRBJ2-3; 10 bases line up with TRBD2. CDR1 is SGHRS and CDR2 is YFSETQ in the germline V gene. This CDR3 has 14 amino acids. Trimming at V came to 4 bases and at J to 5 bases, leaving 4 bases not matched to a gene. The CDR3 DNA is TGCGCCAGCAGCCCAAGCGGGGGGGGAGATACGCAGTATTTT. Translating gives CASSPSGGGDTQYF.

This chain connects TRBV27 to TRBJ2-1, with 8 positions matching TRBD1. The CDR3 runs to 14 residues. Germline V gives CDR1 MNHEY, CDR2 SMNVEV (reference sequence). J gave up 6 bases and V 6 bases, and 7 bases lay outside the gene matches. The CDR3 sequence is CASRIQDRANEQFF. CDR3 bases: TGTGCCAGCAGAATCCAGGACAGGGCCAATGAGCAGTTCTTC.

This chain links TRBV7-2 with TRBJ1-5; TRBD1 might be the D (5 bases). Trimming left V 0 bases short and J 4 bases short, with 10 bases between. Germline V gives CDR1 SGHTA, CDR2 FQGNSA. The CDR3 consists of 15 residues. The CDR3, as DNA: TGTGCCAGCAGCTTAGCTGGGGGGATTAATCAGCCCCAGCATTTT. This translates into CASSLAGGINQPQHF.

Worth noting for this clone: The sample has other DNA sequences that encode this CDR3 too. The chain has TRBV6-1 and TRBJ2-2; 7 bases map to TRBD1. Losses at the gene ends were 6 bases for V and 5 bases for J; bases not matched to a gene: 6. Germline V gene lookup returns CDR1 MNHNS and CDR2 SASEGT. CDR3 length: 14 residues. The CDR3 region is CASRYRGRTGELFF. In DNA form, the CDR3 reads TGTGCCAGCAGATACAGGGGCCGGACCGGGGAGCTGTTTTTT.

The chain couples TRBV12-5 to TRBJ2-3; tentative D call: TRBD1 (5 bases). The CDR3 sequence is 15 residues long. Germline V CDR1 and CDR2: LGHNT, FRNRAP. V dropped 7 bases and J dropped 0 bases, with 14 bases sitting between them. CDR3 sequence (DNA): TGTGCTAGTGATTTTATGGGGCGGAGCACAGATACGCAGTATTTT. This encodes CASDFMGRSTDTQYF.

The gene calls are TRBV27 and TRBJ2-7; D is possibly TRBD2 (6 bases). This CDR3 contains 12 residues. The V gene lost 6 bases and the J gene lost 5 bases, with 11 bases spanning the gap. Germline V gene lookup returns CDR1 MNHEY and CDR2 SMNVEV (reference sequence). CDR3 nucleotide sequence: TGTGCCAGCAGGGGGGGACCTGACGAGCAGTACTTC. Its protein is CASRGGPDEQYF.

The chain carries TRBV6-5 and TRBJ2-2; 8 bases map to TRBD1. V shed 2 bases and J 7 bases; nucleotides not matched to a gene: 6. The V gene's germline CDR1 is MNHEY and CDR2 SVGAGI. The CDR3 length is 15 residues. In nucleotides, the CDR3 is TGTGCCAGCAGTTACCTAGGACAGGGAGACGGGGAGCTGTTTTTT. This gives the protein CASSYLGQGDGELFF.

J is TRBJ2-4 and V is TRBV11-1, with a possible D match to TRBD2 (7 bases). Germline V gene data show CDR1 as SGHAT and CDR2 as FQDESV (reference sequence). With 5 bases removed from V and 0 bases from J, the gap between germline ends came to 20 bases. The CDR3 loop spans 18 amino acids. The CDR3 DNA reads as TGTGCCAGCAGCCGCAGTGGGTCGGGGGGCTTAGCCAAAAACATTCAGTACTTC. This translates into CASSRSGSGGLAKNIQYF. Full variable domain (outside the CDR3, taken from reference TRBV11-1 and TRBJ2-4): EAEVAQSPRYKITEKSQAVAFWCDPISGHATLYWYRQILGQGPELLVQFQDESVVDDSQLPKDRFSAERLKGVDSTLKIQPAELGDSAMYLCASSRSGSGGLAKNIQYFGAGTRLSVL.

The J gene is TRBJ1-1, the V gene TRBV6-1; the D is unclear. The CDR3 consists of 14 residues. Trimming shortened V by 6 bases and J by 0 bases, and 11 bases separated the two germline ends. Looked up from germline, CDR1 is MNHNS and CDR2 is SASEGT. CDR3 region: CASRPPGMNTEAFF. In nucleotides, the CDR3 is TGTGCCAGCAGGCCTCCGGGGATGAACACTGAAGCTTTCTTT.

The chain uses TRBV6-5 and TRBJ1-3; no reliable D call. From germline, CDR1 is MNHEY and CDR2 SVGAGI. The CDR3 is 14 amino acids. V was clipped by 4 bases and J by 5 bases, with 12 bases between them. CDR3 bases: TGTGCCAGCAGTTTTTCCGGAGATAGAAACACCATATATTTT. Its protein product is CASSFSGDRNTIYF.

The chain joins TRBV12-5 to TRBJ2-1, with 13 bases matching TRBD2. The germline CDR1 and CDR2 sequences are LGHNT and FRNRAP. The trim removed 1 base at V and 10 bases at J, leaving 10 bases unmatched. The CDR3 is 17 amino acids. The CDR3, as DNA: TGTGCTAGTGGTTTGGGAGAGACTAGCGGGGGGCCCACGGAGCAGTTCTTC. Protein sequence: CASGLGETSGGPTEQFF.

The V gene is TRBV11-2, the J gene TRBJ2-3, with 9 bases aligning to TRBD2. CDR3 length: 16 amino acids. After removal of 5 bases from V and 2 bases from J, the junction contained 8 bases not matched to a gene. The germline gives CDR1 SGHAT, CDR2 FQNNGV. CDR3 sequence (DNA): TGTGCCAGCAGCCTCCAGCGGGGGGACCTCACAGATACGCAGTATTTT. Translating it yields CASSLQRGDLTDTQYF.

The rearrangement joins TRBV19 to TRBJ2-2, with 10 nucleotides matching TRBD1. There are 15 residues in the CDR3. Germline-derived CDR1 and CDR2 are LNHDA and SQIVND (reference sequence). With V trimmed by 3 bases and J by 8 bases, 6 bases remained unmatched. CDR3: CASSMGTGAFGELFF. The CDR3 nucleotides are TGTGCCAGTAGTATGGGGACAGGGGCTTTTGGGGAGCTGTTTTTT. The full variable domain, rest sourced from reference TRBV19 and TRBJ2-2, is DGGITQSPKYLFRKEGQNVTLSCEQNLNHDAMYWYRQDPGQGLRLIYYSQIVNDFQKGDIAEGYSVSREKKESFPLTVTSAQKNPTAFYLCASSMGTGAFGELFFGEGSRLTVL.

This clone came up a few times. The CDR3 is CASRPPGGRGEQYF. The CDR3 nucleotides are TGTGCCAGCAGACCGCCGGGGGGGCGAGGGGAGCAGTACTTC. This sequence joins TRBV13 and TRBJ2-7; 8 bases fit TRBD2. Trimming took 6 bases from V and 7 from J; bases not matched to a gene: 11. The V gene's germline CDR1 is PRHDT and CDR2 FYEKMQ (reference sequence). The CDR3 spans 14 residues.

This sequence joins TRBV19 and TRBJ2-5; D remains ambiguous. CDR3 length equals 13 residues. V shed 2 bases and J shed 5 bases, with 9 bases lying between them. Per the germline V gene, CDR1 is LNHDA and CDR2 is SQIVND (reference sequence). The CDR3 nucleotides read TGTGCCAGTAGTATAAATAGCCTCGAGACCCAGTACTTC. It translates to CASSINSLETQYF. Full variable domain (remainder filled in from reference TRBV19 and TRBJ2-5): DGGITQSPKYLFRKEGQNVTLSCEQNLNHDAMYWYRQDPGQGLRLIYYSQIVNDFQKGDIAEGYSVSREKKESFPLTVTSAQKNPTAFYLCASSINSLETQYFGPGTRLLVL.

The chain is built from TRBV9 and TRBJ2-7, with D perhaps TRBD2 (6 bases). Germline V gene lookup returns CDR1 SGDLS and CDR2 YYNGEE. Between the trimmed V and J ends, which lost 3 bases and 2 bases, there was a span of 15 bases. The length of the CDR3 is 15 residues. The chain's CDR3 is CASSAWGGGAYEQYF. CDR3 nucleotide sequence: TGTGCCAGCAGCGCATGGGGTGGCGGGGCCTACGAGCAGTACTTC.